The next 24 T cell receptor beta chains were all read from a single sample in a study of blood T cell repertoires in COVID-19. Clones were sequenced by immunoSEQ multiplex PCR, and TCRdb holds only the in-frame ones, with some missing. This sample has approximately 150,000 clones; around nine tenths occur once, and the top ten carry about 1.7%. Sequencing was carried out using peripheral blood. The receptor source for this set is a woman between 45 and 65 years old with acute or convalescent COVID-19.

The chain is built from TRBV11-2 and TRBJ1-2, with 8 bases matching TRBD1. The V and J ends lost 5 bases and 8 bases, in that order; junction bases with no gene match: 7. CDR1 and CDR2 (germline): SGHAT, FQNNGV. This CDR3 is 13 amino acids long. CDR3: CASSQDRDRGYTF. The CDR3 DNA follows: TGTGCCAGCAGCCAGGACAGGGACCGAGGCTACACCTTC.

The V gene is TRBV7-9, the J gene TRBJ2-1; a possible D gene is TRBD2 (5 bases). V was trimmed by 1 base and J by 7 bases, leaving 8 bases between them. Germline V lookup: CDR1 SEHNR, CDR2 FQNEAQ (reference sequence). The CDR3 is made up of 13 amino acids. In DNA, the CDR3 is TGTGCCAGCAGCTTAGTAGCGACGAATGAGCAGTTCTTC. This translates into CASSLVATNEQFF.

This rearrangement joins TRBV6-5 to TRBJ1-1; D unresolved. Germline loops: CDR1 MNHEY, CDR2 SVGAGI. V dropped 6 bases and J dropped 2 bases, with 7 bases sitting between them. The CDR3 consists of 12 residues. CDR3 sequence (DNA): TGTGCCAGCAGCCACACCAACACTGAAGCTTTCTTT. Amino acid sequence: CASSHTNTEAFF.

This clone is a singleton in its sample. The rearrangement joins TRBV21-1 to TRBJ2-1; no DNA check was done on the table's D call, TRBD1. TRBV21-1 is a documented pseudogene. This CDR3 is 15 amino acids long. The CDR3 reads CASSKEWTHNSEQFF. DNA of the CDR3: TGTGCCAGCAGCAAAGAGTGGACACACAATAGTGAGCAGTTCTTC.

CDR3 amino acids: CASSHRDRGQFKAQPQHF. As DNA, the CDR3 is TGCGCCAGCAGCCACCGGGACAGGGGGCAATTTAAAGCTCAGCCCCAGCATTTT. V gene TRBV4-1 combines with J gene TRBJ1-5, with TRBD1 matching 12 bases. The J segment lost 6 bases and the V segment lost 3 bases, leaving 12 bases of the junction unmatched. Germline V gene sequence: CDR1 MGHRA, CDR2 YSYEKL. The CDR3 is 18 residues long.

This clone appeared once. This chain links TRBV13 with TRBJ1-2; TRBD1 is a possible D gene (5 bases). This CDR3 contains 11 residues. In germline, CDR1 is PRHDT, CDR2 FYEKMQ (reference sequence). Between the trimmed V and J ends, which lost 6 bases and 7 bases, there was a span of 9 bases. DNA of the CDR3: TGTGCCAGCAGGAGTGGGGCTGGCTACACCTTC. The encoded protein is CASRSGAGYTF.

The genes are TRBV3-1 (or the pseudogene TRBV3-2) and TRBJ2-5; D is unclear. The CDR3 has 14 amino acids. V was shortened by 7 bases and J by 5 bases, with 17 bases between the two germline ends. Germline assignment: CDR1 LGHDT and CDR2 YNNKEL (reference sequence). CDR3 sequence reads: CASTSISSVETQYF. The CDR3 nucleotides read TGTGCCAGCACCTCCATTTCAAGCGTTGAGACCCAGTACTTC.

This chain links TRBV30 with TRBJ1-6, with 7 bases identical to TRBD1. Germline V gives CDR1 GTSNPN, CDR2 SVGIG (reference sequence). The CDR3 has 18 residues. V lost 0 bases to trimming and J lost 8 bases; unmatched junction nucleotides: 16. The DNA for the CDR3 is TGTGCCTGGAGTGTACTATCCCGAGACAGGGTGCTTTATTCACCCCTCCACTTT. Protein: CAWSVLSRDRVLYSPLHF.

This chain uses TRBV4-2 with TRBJ2-3; tentatively, D is TRBD2 (6 bases). The germline CDR1 and CDR2 sequences are LGHNA and YNFKEQ. The CDR3 runs 14 residues. V was pared by 1 base and J by 1 base, with 6 bases between. The CDR3 reads CASSQGLGTDTQYF. CDR3 coding DNA: TGTGCCAGCAGCCAAGGACTAGGCACAGATACGCAGTATTTT.

The CDR3 loop reads CASGPTGAPPLPQYF. The CDR3 DNA follows: TGTGCTAGTGGACCAACAGGGGCGCCTCCCCTGCCGCAGTATTTT. V and J are TRBV12-5 and TRBJ2-3, with TRBD1 matching 7 bases. With V trimmed by 6 bases and J by 10 bases, 16 bases remained unmatched. The germline V gene encodes CDR1 LGHNT and CDR2 FRNRAP. CDR3 length equals 15 residues.

V and J are TRBV7-3 and TRBJ2-5; 9 bases are shared with TRBD2. From germline, CDR1 is SGHTA and CDR2 FQGTGA. The CDR3 is made up of 15 amino acids. The V gene end was trimmed by 6 bases and the J gene end by 2 bases; junction bases not matched to a gene: 7. The CDR3 DNA reads as TGTGCCAGCAGTCAAGCGGGGGGCCCACAAGAGACCCAGTACTTC. This gives the protein CASSQAGGPQETQYF.

The V gene is TRBV16, the J gene TRBJ1-1; 7 nucleotides agree with TRBD1. Germline V gene sequence: CDR1 KGHSY, CDR2 FQNENV. CDR3 length: 15 residues. J gave up 3 bases and V 7 bases, and 11 bases lay outside the gene matches. The CDR3 DNA reads TGTGCCAGCAACCCGACGGGGACAGCCTACACTGAAGCTTTCTTT. Translated: CASNPTGTAYTEAFF. The full variable domain, completed using reference TRBV16 and TRBJ1-1, is GEEVAQTPKHLVRGEGQKAKLYCAPIKGHSYVFWYQQVLKNEFKFLISFQNENVFDETGMPKERFSAKCLPNSPCSLEIQATKLEDSAVYFCASNPTGTAYTEAFFGQGTRLTVV.

The rearrangement joins TRBV5-1 to TRBJ2-1, with TRBD2 as a possible D gene (5 bases). V was trimmed by 4 bases and J by 0 bases, leaving 11 bases between them. Per germline, CDR1 SGHRS and CDR2 YFSETQ. This CDR3 has 15 residues. CDR3 bases: TGCGCCAGCAGCAGACTCACTAGCTCCTACAATGAGCAGTTCTTC. Protein sequence: CASSRLTSSYNEQFF. Full variable domain (rest looked up from reference TRBV5-1 and TRBJ2-1): KAGVTQTPRYLIKTRGQQVTLSCSPISGHRSVSWYQQTPGQGLQFLFEYFSETQRNKGNFPGRFSGRQFSNSRSEMNVSTLELGDSALYLCASSRLTSSYNEQFFGPGTRLTVL.

This rearrangement joins TRBV30 to TRBJ1-1, with D hard to call. The germline gives CDR1 GTSNPN, CDR2 SVGIG (reference sequence). Trimming stripped 0 bases from V and 10 bases from J, with 18 bases between. The CDR3 length is 14 residues. CDR3 DNA sequence: TGTGCCTGGAGTGTCGGCGGAGCTTCGATGGTAGCTTTCTTT. Its translation is CAWSVGGASMVAFF.

J is TRBJ2-5 and V is TRBV30, with D unclear. Germline V gene sequence: CDR1 GTSNPN, CDR2 SVGIG (reference sequence). V was trimmed by 0 bases and J by 7 bases, leaving 12 bases between them. The CDR3 loop spans 13 amino acids. CDR3 in amino acids: CAWSVLQSGTQYF. CDR3 DNA: TGTGCCTGGAGTGTACTCCAATCTGGGACCCAGTACTTC. Full variable domain (remainder filled in from reference TRBV30 and TRBJ2-5): SQTIHQWPATLVQPVGSPLSLECTVEGTSNPNLYWYRQAAGRGLQLLFYSVGIGQISSEVPQNLSASRPQDRQFILSSKKLLLSDSGFYLCAWSVLQSGTQYFGPGTRLLVL.

Concerning this clone itself: The germline gene is not matched at one end of the junction; a read error may be the cause. The chain employs TRBV6-5 and TRBJ1-1; the match to TRBD1 covers 7 bases. The germline V gene has CDR1 MNHEY and CDR2 SVGAGI. This CDR3 region has 14 residues. The CDR3 bases are TGTGCCAGCAGTGACTCTACAGGGGCCACTGAAGCTTTCTTT. It yields the protein CASSDSTGATEAFF.

The chain employs TRBV6-5 and TRBJ1-2, with TRBD1 as a possible D gene (5 bases). The V end lost 0 bases, the J end lost 7 bases, and 9 bases lay between the germline ends. In germline, CDR1 is MNHEY, CDR2 SVGAGI. The CDR3 sequence is 13 residues long. This CDR3 is CASSYSAGSGYTF. The CDR3 coding sequence is TGTGCCAGCAGTTACTCGGCAGGGTCTGGCTACACCTTC.

The count of this clone is one. The chain carries TRBV5-1 and TRBJ1-2; D is uncertain. The CDR3 has 16 residues. Germline CDR1 and CDR2: SGHRS and YFSETQ. V was shortened by 1 base and J by 4 bases, with 17 bases between the two germline ends. CDR3 loop: CASSLTQADAGYGYTF. CDR3 coding DNA: TGCGCCAGCAGCTTGACCCAGGCAGATGCCGGCTATGGCTACACCTTC.

There are a few counts of this clone. The conserved final phenylalanine or tryptophan is absent from the CDR3, which likely points to a read error. The DNA is left out, because the CDR3 cannot be placed on it with certainty; the CDR3 is given as TCRdb lists it. The chain employs TRBV6-6 and TRBJ1-1; the tabulated D call, TRBD1, remains unverified against the DNA. Including both end residues, the CDR3 is 13 amino acids long. Per germline, CDR1 MNHNY and CDR2 SVGAGI (reference sequence). The CDR3 loop reads CASSYAGTGAPVV.

This chain links TRBV4-1 with TRBJ2-1, with TRBD2 matching over 11 bases. This CDR3 spans 14 amino acids. The V gene end was trimmed by 8 bases and the J gene end by 4 bases; junction bases not matched to a gene: 4. Germline V CDR1 and CDR2: MGHRA, YSYEKL. The CDR3 coding sequence is TGCGCCAGCGGGACTAGCGGAGATTACAATGAGCAGTTCTTC. Translated: CASGTSGDYNEQFF.

In nucleotides, the CDR3 is TGTGCCAGCAGTTCGACAGGGGTTCGTGAAAAACTGTTTTTT. Its translation: CASSSTGVREKLFF. The chain carries TRBV27 and TRBJ1-4; 8 positions agree with TRBD1. The germline CDR1 and CDR2 sequences are MNHEY and SMNVEV (reference sequence). J was trimmed by 7 bases and V by 4 bases; bases with no gene match: 5. The CDR3 covers 14 residues.

The chain carries TRBV4-1 and TRBJ1-1, with TRBD1 matching over 9 bases. Germline assignment: CDR1 MGHRA and CDR2 YSYEKL. J gave up 1 base and V 0 bases, and 15 bases lay outside the gene matches. The CDR3 is made up of 20 amino acids. CDR3 nucleotide sequence: TGCGCCAGCAGCCAAGACCTAATACACGGGACAGGGATACAGAACACTGAAGCTTTCTTT. This encodes CASSQDLIHGTGIQNTEAFF.

The chain is built from TRBV20-1 and TRBJ1-1; D is perhaps TRBD1 (6 bases). CDR1 is DFQATT, CDR2 SNEGSKA, per germline (reference sequence). The CDR3 covers 15 residues. The V end lost 3 bases, the J end lost 0 bases, and 14 bases lay between the germline ends. The chain's CDR3 is CSASAGVGMNTEAFF. CDR3 DNA sequence: TGCAGTGCTAGTGCAGGGGTGGGGATGAACACTGAAGCTTTCTTT.

This clone showed up just a few times. CDR3 in DNA: TGTGCCAGCAGCTCACAGGTCGTGGGCACTGAAGCTTTCTTT. This translates into CASSSQVVGTEAFF. The rearrangement joins TRBV6-5 to TRBJ1-1, with TRBD1 as a possible D gene (5 bases). This CDR3 comprises 14 residues. Trimming removed 6 bases from V and 4 bases from J, with 15 bases in between. CDR1 and CDR2 (germline): MNHEY, SVGAGI.